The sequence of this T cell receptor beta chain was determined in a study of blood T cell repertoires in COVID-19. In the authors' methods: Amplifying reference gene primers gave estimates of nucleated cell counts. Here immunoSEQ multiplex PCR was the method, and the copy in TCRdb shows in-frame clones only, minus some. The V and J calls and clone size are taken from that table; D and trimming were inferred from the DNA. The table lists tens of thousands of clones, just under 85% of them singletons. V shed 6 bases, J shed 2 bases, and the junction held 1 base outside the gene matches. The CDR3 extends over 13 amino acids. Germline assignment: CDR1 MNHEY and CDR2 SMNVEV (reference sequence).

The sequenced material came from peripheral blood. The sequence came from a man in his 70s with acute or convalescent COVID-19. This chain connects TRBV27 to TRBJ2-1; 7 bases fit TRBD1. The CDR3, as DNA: TGTGCCAGCAGACAGGGGCCCTACAATGAGCAGTTCTTC. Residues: CASRQGPYNEQFF.